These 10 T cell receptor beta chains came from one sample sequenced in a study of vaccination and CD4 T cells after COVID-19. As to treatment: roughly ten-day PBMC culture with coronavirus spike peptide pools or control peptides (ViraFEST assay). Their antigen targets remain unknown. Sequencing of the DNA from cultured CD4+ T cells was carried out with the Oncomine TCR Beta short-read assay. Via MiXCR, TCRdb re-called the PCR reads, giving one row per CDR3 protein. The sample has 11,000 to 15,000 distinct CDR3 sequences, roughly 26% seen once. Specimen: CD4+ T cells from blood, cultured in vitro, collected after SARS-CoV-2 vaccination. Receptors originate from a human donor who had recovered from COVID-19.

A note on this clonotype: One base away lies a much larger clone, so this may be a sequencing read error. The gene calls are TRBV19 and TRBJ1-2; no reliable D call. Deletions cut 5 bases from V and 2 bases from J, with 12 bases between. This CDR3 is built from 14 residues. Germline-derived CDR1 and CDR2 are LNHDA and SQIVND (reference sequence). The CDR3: CASSPRAENYGYTF. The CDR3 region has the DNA TGTGCCAGTAGTCCACGGGCGGAGAACTATGGCTACACCTTC.

The DNA of the CDR3 is TGTGCCAGCAGTTCCCCCTTCCGCAGGGACAGGGCTGTGTGGACTGAAGCTTTCTTT. This translates into CASSSPFRRDRAVWTEAFF. The rearrangement uses TRBV27 and TRBJ1-1; 9 bases are a match to TRBD1. J lost 5 bases, V lost 4 bases, and 20 bases had no gene match. This CDR3 spans 19 amino acids. Germline values: CDR1 MNHEY, CDR2 SMNVEV (reference sequence).

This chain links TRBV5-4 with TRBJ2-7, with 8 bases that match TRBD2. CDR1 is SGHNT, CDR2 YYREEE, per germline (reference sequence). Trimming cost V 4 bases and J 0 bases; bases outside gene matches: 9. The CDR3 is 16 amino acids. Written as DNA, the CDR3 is TGTGCCAGCAGCCCTTCCCTAGCGGGTATCTCCTACGAGCAGTACTTC. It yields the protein CASSPSLAGISYEQYF.

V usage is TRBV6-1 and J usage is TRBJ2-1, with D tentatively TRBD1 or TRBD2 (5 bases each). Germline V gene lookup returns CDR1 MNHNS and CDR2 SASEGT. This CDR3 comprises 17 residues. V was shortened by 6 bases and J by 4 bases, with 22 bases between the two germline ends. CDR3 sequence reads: CASRTIRPGRWYNEQFF. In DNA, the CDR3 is TGTGCCAGCAGAACCATTCGACCGGGACGGTGGTACAATGAGCAGTTCTTC.

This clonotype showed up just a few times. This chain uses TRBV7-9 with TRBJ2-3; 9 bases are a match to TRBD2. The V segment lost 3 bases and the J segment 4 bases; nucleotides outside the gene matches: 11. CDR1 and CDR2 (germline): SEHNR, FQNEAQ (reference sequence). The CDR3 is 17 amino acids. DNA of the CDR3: TGTGCCAGCAGCTTCGCGGGGAGCGGGAGGTTCGCAGATACGCAGTATTTT. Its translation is CASSFAGSGRFADTQYF. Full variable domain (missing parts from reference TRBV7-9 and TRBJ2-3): DTGVSQNPRHKITKRGQNVTFRCDPISEHNRLYWYRQTLGQGPEFLTYFQNEAQLEKSRLLSDRFSAERPKGSFSTLEIQRTEQGDSAMYLCASSFAGSGRFADTQYFGPGTRLTVL.

In nucleotides, the CDR3 is TGTGCCAGCAGCTTGGCCGAACCAGCCTACGAGCAGTACTTC. This gives the protein CASSLAEPAYEQYF. The rearrangement uses TRBV5-4 and TRBJ2-7; unclear D gene. The V end was cut by 0 bases, the J end by 2 bases, with 9 bases between. Looked up from germline, CDR1 is SGHNT and CDR2 is YYREEE (reference sequence). This CDR3 has 14 residues.

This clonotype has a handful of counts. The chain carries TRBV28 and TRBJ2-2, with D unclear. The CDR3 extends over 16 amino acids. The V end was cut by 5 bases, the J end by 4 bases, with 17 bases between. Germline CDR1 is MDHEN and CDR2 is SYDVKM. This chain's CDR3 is CASSVLGLAGTGELFF. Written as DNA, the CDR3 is TGTGCCAGCAGTGTTTTAGGTCTGGCCGGCACCGGGGAGCTGTTTTTT.

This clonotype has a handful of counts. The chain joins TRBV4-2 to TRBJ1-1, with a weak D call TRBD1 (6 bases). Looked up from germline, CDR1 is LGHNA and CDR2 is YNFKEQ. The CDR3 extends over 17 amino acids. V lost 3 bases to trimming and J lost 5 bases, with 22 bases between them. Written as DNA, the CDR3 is TGTGCCAGCAGCCACTATCCCCCGGGGGGGCGAGGGACTGAAGCTTTCTTT. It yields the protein CASSHYPPGGRGTEAFF.

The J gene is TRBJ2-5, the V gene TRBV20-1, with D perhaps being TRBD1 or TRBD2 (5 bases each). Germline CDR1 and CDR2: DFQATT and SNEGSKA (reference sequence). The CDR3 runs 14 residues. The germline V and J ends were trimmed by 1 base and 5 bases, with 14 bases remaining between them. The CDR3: CSARAGTPKETQYF. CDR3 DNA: TGCAGTGCTAGAGCCGGGACGCCCAAGGAGACCCAGTACTTC.

In nucleotides, the CDR3 is TGTGCCAGCAGCTTAAGCGTGGGTCAGGGGTTTAACGAGCAGTACTTC. Amino acid sequence: CASSLSVGQGFNEQYF. The chain combines TRBV11-2 with TRBJ2-7, with a weak D call TRBD1 (6 bases). The CDR3 length is 16 residues. V lost 2 bases and J 5 bases, leaving 19 bases between the germline ends. In germline, CDR1 is SGHAT, CDR2 FQNNGV.